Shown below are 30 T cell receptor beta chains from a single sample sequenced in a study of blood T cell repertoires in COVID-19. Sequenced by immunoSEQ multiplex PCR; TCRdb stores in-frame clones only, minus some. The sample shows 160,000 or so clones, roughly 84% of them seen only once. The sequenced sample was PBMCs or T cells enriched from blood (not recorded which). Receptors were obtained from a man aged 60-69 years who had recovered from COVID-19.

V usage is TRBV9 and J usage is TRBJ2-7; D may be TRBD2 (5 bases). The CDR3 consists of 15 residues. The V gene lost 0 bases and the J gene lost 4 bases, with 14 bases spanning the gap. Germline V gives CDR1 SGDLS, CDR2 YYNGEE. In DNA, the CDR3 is TGTGCCAGCAGCGTAGTCAAGGGAGCCCGATACGAGCAGTACTTC. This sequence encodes CASSVVKGARYEQYF. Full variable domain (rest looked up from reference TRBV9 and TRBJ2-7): DSGVTQTPKHLITATGQRVTLRCSPRSGDLSVYWYQQSLDQGLQFLIQYYNGEERAKGNILERFSAQQFPDLHSELNLSSLELGDSALYFCASSVVKGARYEQYFGPGTRLTVT.

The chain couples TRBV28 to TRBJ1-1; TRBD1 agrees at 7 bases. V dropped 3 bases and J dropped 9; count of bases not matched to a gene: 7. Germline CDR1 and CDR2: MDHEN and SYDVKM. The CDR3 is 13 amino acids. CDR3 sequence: CASSLGLGGQAFF. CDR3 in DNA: TGTGCCAGCAGTTTGGGCCTAGGGGGCCAAGCTTTCTTT. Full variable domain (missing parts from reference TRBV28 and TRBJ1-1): DVKVTQSSRYLVKRTGEKVFLECVQDMDHENMFWYRQDPGLGLRLIYFSYDVKMKEKGDIPEGYSVSREKKERFSLILESASTNQTSMYLCASSLGLGGQAFFGQGTRLTVV.

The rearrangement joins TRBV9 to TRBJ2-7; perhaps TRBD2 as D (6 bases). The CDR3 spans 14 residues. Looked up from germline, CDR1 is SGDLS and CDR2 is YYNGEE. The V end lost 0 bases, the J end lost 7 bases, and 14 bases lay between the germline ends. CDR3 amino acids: CASSVVGSSGEQYF. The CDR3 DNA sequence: TGTGCCAGCAGCGTAGTCGGGAGCTCGGGAGAGCAGTACTTC.

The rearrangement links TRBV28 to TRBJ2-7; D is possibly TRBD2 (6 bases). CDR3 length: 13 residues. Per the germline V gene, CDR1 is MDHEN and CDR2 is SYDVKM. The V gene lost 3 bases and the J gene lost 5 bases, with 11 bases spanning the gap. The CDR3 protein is CASSLGRLDEQYF. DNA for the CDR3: TGTGCCAGCAGTTTGGGCAGACTAGACGAGCAGTACTTC. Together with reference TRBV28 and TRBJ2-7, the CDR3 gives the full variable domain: DVKVTQSSRYLVKRTGEKVFLECVQDMDHENMFWYRQDPGLGLRLIYFSYDVKMKEKGDIPEGYSVSREKKERFSLILESASTNQTSMYLCASSLGRLDEQYFGPGTRLTVT.

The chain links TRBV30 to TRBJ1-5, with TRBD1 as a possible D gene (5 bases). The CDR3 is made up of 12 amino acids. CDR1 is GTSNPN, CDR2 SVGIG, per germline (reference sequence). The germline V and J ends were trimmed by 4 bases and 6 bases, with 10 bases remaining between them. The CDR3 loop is CAWTAGGQPQHF. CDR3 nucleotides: TGTGCCTGGACCGCGGGGGGTCAGCCCCAGCATTTT.

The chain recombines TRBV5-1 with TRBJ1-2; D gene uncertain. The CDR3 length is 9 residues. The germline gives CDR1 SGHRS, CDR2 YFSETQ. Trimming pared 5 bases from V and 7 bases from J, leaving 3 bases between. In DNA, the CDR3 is TGCGCCAGCAGTCGTGGCTACACCTTC. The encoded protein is CASSRGYTF.

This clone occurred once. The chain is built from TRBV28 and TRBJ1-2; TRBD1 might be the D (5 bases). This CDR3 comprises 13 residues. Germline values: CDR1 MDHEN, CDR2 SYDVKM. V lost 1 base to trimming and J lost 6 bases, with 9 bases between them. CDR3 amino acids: CASSLSSRDGYTF. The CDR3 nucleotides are TGTGCCAGCAGTTTATCGTCCAGGGATGGCTACACCTTC.

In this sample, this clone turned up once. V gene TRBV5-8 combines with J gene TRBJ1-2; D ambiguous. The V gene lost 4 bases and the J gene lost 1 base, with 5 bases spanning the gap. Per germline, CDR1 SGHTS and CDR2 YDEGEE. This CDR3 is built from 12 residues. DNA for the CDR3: TGTGCCAGCAGCACAATTAACTATGGCTACACCTTC. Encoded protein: CASSTINYGYTF. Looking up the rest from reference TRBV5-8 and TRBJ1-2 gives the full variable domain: EAGVTQSPTHLIKTRGQQATLRCSPISGHTSVYWYQQALGLGLQFLLWYDEGEERNRGNFPPRFSGRQFPNYSSELNVNALELEDSALYLCASSTINYGYTFGSGTRLTVV.

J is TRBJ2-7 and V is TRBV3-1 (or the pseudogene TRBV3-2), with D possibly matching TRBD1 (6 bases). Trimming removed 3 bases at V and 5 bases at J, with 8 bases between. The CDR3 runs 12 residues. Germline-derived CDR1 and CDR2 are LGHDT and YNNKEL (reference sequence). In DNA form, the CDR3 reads TGTGCCAGCAGCCAGGGGGCCCACGAGCAGTACTTC. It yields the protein CASSQGAHEQYF.

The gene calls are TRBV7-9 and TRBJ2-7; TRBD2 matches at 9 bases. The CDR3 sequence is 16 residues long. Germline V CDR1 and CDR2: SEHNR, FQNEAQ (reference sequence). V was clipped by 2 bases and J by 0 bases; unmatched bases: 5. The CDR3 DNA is TGTGCCAGCAGCTTAAGGGCTAGCGGGAACTCCTACGAGCAGTACTTC. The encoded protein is CASSLRASGNSYEQYF.

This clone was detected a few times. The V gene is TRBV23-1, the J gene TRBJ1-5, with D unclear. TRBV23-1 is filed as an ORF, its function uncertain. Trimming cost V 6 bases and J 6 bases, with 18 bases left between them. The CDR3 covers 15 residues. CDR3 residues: CASRPVPPPGQPQHF. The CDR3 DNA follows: TGCGCCAGCAGGCCTGTTCCGCCCCCAGGTCAGCCCCAGCATTTT.

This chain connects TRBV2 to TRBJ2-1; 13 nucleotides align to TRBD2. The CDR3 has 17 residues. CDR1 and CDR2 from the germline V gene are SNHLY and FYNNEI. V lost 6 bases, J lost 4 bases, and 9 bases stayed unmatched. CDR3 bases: TGTGCCAGCAGAGGTGGGACTAGCGGGGTAACTTACAATGAGCAGTTCTTC. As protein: CASRGGTSGVTYNEQFF.

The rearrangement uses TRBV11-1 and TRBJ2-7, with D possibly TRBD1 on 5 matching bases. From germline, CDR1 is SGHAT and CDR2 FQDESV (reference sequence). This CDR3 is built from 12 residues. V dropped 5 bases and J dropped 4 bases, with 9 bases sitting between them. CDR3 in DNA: TGTGCCAGCAGCCCTAGGGGATACGAGCAGTACTTC. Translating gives CASSPRGYEQYF.

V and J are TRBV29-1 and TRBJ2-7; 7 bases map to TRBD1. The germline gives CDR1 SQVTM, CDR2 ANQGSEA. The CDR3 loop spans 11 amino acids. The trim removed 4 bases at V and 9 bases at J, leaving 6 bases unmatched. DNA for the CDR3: TGCAGCGTTGGGGACAGCAAGTGGCAGTACTTC. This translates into CSVGDSKWQYF.

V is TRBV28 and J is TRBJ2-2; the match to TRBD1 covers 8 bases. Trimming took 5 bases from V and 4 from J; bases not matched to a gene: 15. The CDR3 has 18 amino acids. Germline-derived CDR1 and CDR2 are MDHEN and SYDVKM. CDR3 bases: TGTGCCAGCAGTCCAACGATTGGGACAGGTGCAATCACCGGGGAGCTGTTTTTT. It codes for CASSPTIGTGAITGELFF.

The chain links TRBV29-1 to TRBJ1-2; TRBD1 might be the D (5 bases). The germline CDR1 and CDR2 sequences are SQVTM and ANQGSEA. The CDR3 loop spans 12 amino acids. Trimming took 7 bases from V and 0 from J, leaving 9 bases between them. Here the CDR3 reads CSGRDSNYGYTF. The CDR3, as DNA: TGCAGCGGCAGGGATTCTAACTATGGCTACACCTTC.

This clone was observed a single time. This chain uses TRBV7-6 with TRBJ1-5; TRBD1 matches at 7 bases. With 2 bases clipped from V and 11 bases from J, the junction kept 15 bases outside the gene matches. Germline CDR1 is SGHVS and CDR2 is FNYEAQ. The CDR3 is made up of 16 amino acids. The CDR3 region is CASSLRGRTGSGAQHF. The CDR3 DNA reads TGTGCCAGCAGCTTAAGAGGGCGGACAGGTTCAGGGGCCCAGCATTTT. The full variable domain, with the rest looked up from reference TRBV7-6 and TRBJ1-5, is GAGVSQSPRYKVTKRGQDVALRCDPISGHVSLYWYRQALGQGPEFLTYFNYEAQQDKSGLPNDRFSAERPEGSISTLTIQRTEQRDSAMYRCASSLRGRTGSGAQHFGDGTRLSIL.

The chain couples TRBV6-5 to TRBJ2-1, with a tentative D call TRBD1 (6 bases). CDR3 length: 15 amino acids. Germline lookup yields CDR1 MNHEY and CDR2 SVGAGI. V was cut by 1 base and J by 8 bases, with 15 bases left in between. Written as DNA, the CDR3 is TGTGCCAGCAGTTACTTCGGGACATCCCTCTATGAGCAGTTCTTC. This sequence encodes CASSYFGTSLYEQFF.

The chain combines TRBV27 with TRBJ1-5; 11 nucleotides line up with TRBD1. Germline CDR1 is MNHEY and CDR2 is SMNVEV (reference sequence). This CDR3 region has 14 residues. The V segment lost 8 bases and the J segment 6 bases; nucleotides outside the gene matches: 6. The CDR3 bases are TGTGCCAGCGCCCGGGACAGGGGGTTTCAGCCCCAGCATTTT. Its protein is CASARDRGFQPQHF.

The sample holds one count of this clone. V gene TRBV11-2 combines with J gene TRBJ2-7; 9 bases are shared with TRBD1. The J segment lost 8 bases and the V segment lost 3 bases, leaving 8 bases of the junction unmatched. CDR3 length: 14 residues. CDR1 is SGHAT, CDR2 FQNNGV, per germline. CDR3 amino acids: CASSFPDRGVQQYF. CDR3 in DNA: TGTGCCAGCAGCTTTCCGGACAGGGGTGTCCAGCAGTACTTC.

The CDR3 loop reads CASSPPLRGHEQYF. CDR3 in DNA: TGTGCCAGCAGTCCCCCTCTCAGGGGCCACGAGCAGTACTTC. The rearrangement joins TRBV28 to TRBJ2-7, with D maybe TRBD1 (6 bases). CDR1 is MDHEN and CDR2 is SYDVKM in the germline V gene. This CDR3 contains 14 residues. Trimming removed 5 bases at V and 5 bases at J, with 16 bases between.

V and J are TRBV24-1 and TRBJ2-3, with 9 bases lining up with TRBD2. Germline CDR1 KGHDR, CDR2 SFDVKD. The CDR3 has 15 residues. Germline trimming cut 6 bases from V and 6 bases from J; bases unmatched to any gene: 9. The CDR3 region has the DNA TGTGCCACCAGTTTAGCGGAAGCGGGGGGCGATACGCAGTATTTT. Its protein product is CATSLAEAGGDTQYF.

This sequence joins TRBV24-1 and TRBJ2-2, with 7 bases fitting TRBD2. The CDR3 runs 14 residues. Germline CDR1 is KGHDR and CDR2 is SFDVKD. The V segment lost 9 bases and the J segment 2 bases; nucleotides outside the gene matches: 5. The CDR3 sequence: CATRGGSNTGELFF. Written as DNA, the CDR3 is TGTGCCACCCGGGGAGGGAGTAACACCGGGGAGCTGTTTTTT.

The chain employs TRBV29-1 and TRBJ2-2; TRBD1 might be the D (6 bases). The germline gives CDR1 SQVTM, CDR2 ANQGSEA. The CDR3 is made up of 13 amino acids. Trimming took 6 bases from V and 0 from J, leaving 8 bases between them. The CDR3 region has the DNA TGCAGCGTGGACAGCTCGAACACCGGGGAGCTGTTTTTT. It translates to CSVDSSNTGELFF.

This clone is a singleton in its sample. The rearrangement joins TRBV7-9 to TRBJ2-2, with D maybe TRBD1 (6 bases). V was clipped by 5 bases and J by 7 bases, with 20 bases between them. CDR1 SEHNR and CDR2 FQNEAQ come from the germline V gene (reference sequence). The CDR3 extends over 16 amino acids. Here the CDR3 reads CASSPGQLGPSGELFF. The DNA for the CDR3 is TGTGCCAGCAGCCCAGGACAGTTGGGTCCCAGCGGGGAGCTGTTTTTT.

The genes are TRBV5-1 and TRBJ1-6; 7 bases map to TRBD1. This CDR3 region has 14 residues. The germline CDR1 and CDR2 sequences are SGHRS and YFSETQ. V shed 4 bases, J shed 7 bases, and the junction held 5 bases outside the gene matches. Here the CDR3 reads CASSGGQLNSPLHF. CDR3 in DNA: TGCGCCAGCAGCGGGGGACAGTTAAATTCACCCCTCCACTTT.

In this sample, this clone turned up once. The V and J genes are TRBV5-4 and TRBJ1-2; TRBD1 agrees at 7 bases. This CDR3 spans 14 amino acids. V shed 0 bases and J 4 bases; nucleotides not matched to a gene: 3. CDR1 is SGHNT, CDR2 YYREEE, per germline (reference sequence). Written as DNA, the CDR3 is TGTGCCAGCAGCTTGGAACAGGGGCCCTATGGCTACACCTTC. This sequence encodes CASSLEQGPYGYTF.

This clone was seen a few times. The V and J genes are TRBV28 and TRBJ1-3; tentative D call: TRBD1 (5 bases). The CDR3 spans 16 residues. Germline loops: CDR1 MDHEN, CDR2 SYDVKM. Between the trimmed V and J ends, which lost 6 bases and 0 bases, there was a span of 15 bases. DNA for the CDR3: TGTGCCAGCAGGCCGACAGAAGTTTACTCTGGAAACACCATATATTTT. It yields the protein CASRPTEVYSGNTIYF.

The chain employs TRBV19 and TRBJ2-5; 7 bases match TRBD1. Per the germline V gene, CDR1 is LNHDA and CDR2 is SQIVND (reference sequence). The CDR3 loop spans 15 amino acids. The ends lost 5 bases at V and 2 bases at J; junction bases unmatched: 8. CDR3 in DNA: TGTGCCAGTAGTCGCCGACAGGGTTGGCAAGAGACCCAGTACTTC. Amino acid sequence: CASSRRQGWQETQYF.

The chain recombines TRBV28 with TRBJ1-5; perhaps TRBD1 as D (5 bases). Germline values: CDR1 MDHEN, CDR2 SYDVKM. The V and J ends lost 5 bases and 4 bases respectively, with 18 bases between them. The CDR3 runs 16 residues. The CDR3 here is CASSPLGTGENQPQHF. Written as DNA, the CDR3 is TGTGCCAGCAGTCCCCTTGGGACGGGAGAAAATCAGCCCCAGCATTTT.